The source of this T cell receptor beta chain is a study of immune heterogeneity within non-small cell lung tumors (dated by TCRdb to 2017 to 2018). Some background on the complete study: By histology, the tumors included roughly 9 non-squamous carcinomas, a few squamous cell carcinomas and 1 tumor not otherwise specified. Neoantigen binding to each patient's HLA alleles was predicted with netMHCpan-3.0 for mutant peptides of 8 to 11 amino acids. The study combined whole-exome sequencing, RNA-seq and TCR beta repertoire sequencing of multiple spatially distinct regions from each NSCLC tumor to examine intratumoral immune heterogeneity. TCR repertoires were analyzed from 55 to 60 tumor loci of roughly 14 patients, while transcriptome data covered only roughly 43 loci from roughly 12 patients.

The CDR3, from cysteine to phenylalanine, totals 14 residues. Only the CDR3 portion is preserved as DNA: 42 bases, with reading frame beginning at the first base. The CDR1 and CDR2 encoded by the germline V gene are SGDLS and YYNGEE. Trimming removed 0 bases from V and 8 bases from J, leaving 11 bases between the germline ends. The paper as a whole reports these results and caveats: Identical dominant CDR3B clonotypes recurred across loci within a patient, yet different tumor locations also harbored unique high-frequency clones. High-frequency TCR beta clonotypes were largely distinct between individual patients. A statistically significant but moderate positive correlation (R 0.3 to 0.4) was observed between local T-cell repertoire clonality and local tumor mutational burden.

A multiplex PCR system amplified the TCR beta CDR3 region, with a first 10-cycle round using 32 V-gene forward and 13 J-gene reverse primers. The first PCR round used a QIAGEN Multiplex PCR Kit, and the primer sequences were filed in Chinese patent CN105087789A. In a second PCR round, Illumina universal primers were added with the Phusion High-Fidelity PCR Kit. TCR libraries were paired-end sequenced at 151 bp read length on the Illumina HiSeq X Ten platform. As for the authors' bioinformatics: Cutadapt removed reads without multiplex PCR primers, PEAR merged read pairs, and MiXCR with default settings called CDR3 regions. Repertoire diversity was assessed by Shannon entropy, and clonality was calculated as one minus the Shannon entropy divided by the ln of the count of productive unique sequences. Dominant or high-frequency T-cell clones were defined as clonotypes at frequencies of at least 0.5%. The public sequencing data were trimmed at Q25 with fastp and processed into clonotypes with MiXCR by TCRdb, which kept only in-frame beta chains. Every CDR3 protein is listed once, alongside the most common genes and DNA of its rows. TCRdb's processing, not the authors' own work, is the source of the V and J calls. This sample is represented by around 19,000 distinct CDR3 sequences; over 25% of them were singletons. Around 4.1% of the sample lies in the top ten.

As concerns this clonotype: Its specific antigen is unknown. Given a much more abundant clone one base away, this may be a read error.

For the TCR template, genomic DNA was extracted from bulk tumor tissue, and 500 to 750 ng of gDNA was amplified for each sample. During surgery, multiple biopsies were taken from each primary tumor, with sampling sites spaced as far apart as possible within the tumor mass. Patients in the study cohort, which was described as untreated, were newly diagnosed NSCLC cases going through curative surgery. Donors were some 15 newly diagnosed non-small cell lung cancer patients undergoing surgery with curative intent. A couple of independent pathologists reviewed the resected tumor masses. Only high-quality DNA and RNA samples were carried forward to sequencing.

Sequencing was performed on lung tumor tissue. The sequence links TRBV9 to TRBJ1-4; TRBD1 could be the D gene, as 5 bases match. The receptor comes from a man in his forties or fifties with non-small cell lung cancer. This receptor has the CDR3 CASSVVSGLEKLFF. The DNA is as follows: TGTGCCAGCAGCGTAGTGTCAGGGCTGGAAAAACTGTTTTTT.